Listed below are T cell receptor beta chains from one sample, sequenced in a study of blood T cell repertoires in COVID-19. TCRdb's table, derived via immunoSEQ multiplex PCR, lists solely in-frame clones and lacks some. The sample has about 260,000 clones, under 90% seen once. Sequenced sample: PBMCs or T cells enriched from blood (not recorded which). Receptors were obtained from a man between 25 and 39 years old with acute COVID-19. Both conserved end residues are part of each CDR3. A D gene is named only where the DNA matches it firmly. The size entry is marked missing in some rows and otherwise reads once, few, many or a size class.

- TRBJ1-2 TRBD1 TRBV7-2 CASSLASQGYGYTF TGTGCCAGCAGCTTAGCGTCACAGGGGTATGGCTACACCTTC
- TRBJ1-4 - TRBV15 CATSRDLVTGTTNEKLFF TGTGCCACCAGCAGAGATCTCGTCACGGGGACAACTAATGAAAAACTGTTTTTT
- TRBJ2-1 - TRBV5-1 CASSLRVGNNEQFF TGTGCCAGCAGCTTACGGGTTGGCAACAATGAGCAGTTCTTC
few TRBJ1-1 TRBD1 TRBV5-1 CASSLAGQPEAFF TGCGCCAGCAGCTTGGCGGGACAGCCTGAAGCTTTCTTT
- TRBJ1-1 - TRBV9 CASSANGGGTEAFF TGTGCCAGCAGCGCCAACGGCGGGGGCACTGAAGCTTTCTTT
few TRBJ2-3 - TRBV7-2 CASSPGSAGDTQYF TGTGCCAGCAGCCCTGGGTCCGCGGGAGATACGCAGTATTTT
once TRBJ2-3 - TRBV5-1 CASSRDSTDTQYF TGCGCCAGCAGCCGAGACTCCACAGATACGCAGTATTTT
- TRBJ2-3 TRBD2 TRBV5-4 CASSPVLAGTSTDTQYF TGTGCCAGCAGCCCAGTTCTAGCGGGGACTAGCACAGATACGCAGTATTTT
- TRBJ1-1 - TRBV29-1 CSALLNTEAFF TGCAGCGCTCTCTTGAACACTGAAGCTTTCTTT
- TRBJ1-1 - TRBV29-1 CSVVDNVAFF TGCAGCGTTGTCGACAACGTAGCTTTCTTT
- TRBJ1-3 - TRBV14 CASSPLSGGNTIYF TGTGCCAGCAGCCCCCTCTCGGGAGGAAACACCATATATTTT
few TRBJ1-2 TRBD1 TRBV5-6 CASSPWTGWYGYTF TGTGCCAGCAGCCCCTGGACAGGGTGGTATGGCTACACCTTC
once TRBJ1-4 - TRBV9 CASSGRTVGEKLFF TGTGCCAGCAGCGGGAGGACAGTAGGAGAAAAACTGTTTTTT
- TRBJ1-1 TRBD1 TRBV10-2 CASSAGTGLGTEAFF TGCGCCAGCAGTGCCGGGACAGGGTTGGGAACTGAAGCTTTCTTT
once TRBJ2-1 - TRBV27 CASSPSGLPNEQFF TGTGCCAGCAGTCCCAGTGGTCTCCCCAATGAGCAGTTCTTC
- TRBJ2-1 TRBD2 TRBV24-1 CATSDFRLAGGKEQFF TGTGCCACCAGTGATTTTCGACTAGCGGGAGGGAAGGAGCAGTTCTTC
- TRBJ1-4 - TRBV18 CASSSTVPNGATNEKLFF TGTGCCAGCTCATCTACGGTTCCCAACGGTGCAACTAATGAAAAACTGTTTTTT
- TRBJ1-1 - TRBV7-9 CASSAGQSYTEAFF TGTGCCAGCAGCGCGGGGCAGTCTTACACTGAAGCTTTCTTT
- TRBJ1-1 - TRBV19 CASSSENREAFF TGTGCCAGTAGTTCCGAGAACCGTGAAGCTTTCTTT
once TRBJ1-4 - TRBV5-1 CASSFLLRTATNEKLFF TGTGCCAGCAGCTTTTTGTTACGGACTGCAACTAATGAAAAACTGTTTTTT
- TRBJ2-2 TRBD1 TRBV7-3 CASSLDRAGGELFF TGTGCCAGCAGCTTAGACAGGGCGGGCGGGGAGCTGTTTTTT
- TRBJ2-5 TRBD1 TRBV7-2 CASSLEATGETQYF TGTGCCAGCAGCTTAGAGGCGACAGGGGAGACCCAGTACTTC
- TRBJ1-4 TRBD1 TRBV6-5 CASRPTGGHEKLFF TGTGCCAGCAGACCGACAGGGGGGCATGAAAAACTGTTTTTT
few TRBJ2-2 - TRBV2 CASSLRDHSTGELFF TGTGCCAGCAGCTTGCGAGACCACAGCACCGGGGAGCTGTTTTTT
- TRBJ2-5 TRBD1 TRBV5-1 CASSLRPGQGAGETQYF TGCGCCAGCAGCCTACGCCCGGGACAGGGGGCAGGGGAGACCCAGTACTTC
- TRBJ2-1 - TRBV12-3/TRBV12-4 CASSSSNNEQFF TGTGCCAGCAGTTCTAGCAACAATGAGCAGTTCTTC
- TRBJ1-1 - TRBV10-1 CASSELRGAEAFF TGCGCCAGCAGTGAGTTGCGGGGTGCTGAAGCTTTCTTT
- TRBJ2-5 TRBD2 TRBV9 CASSVVAGDVETQYF TGTGCCAGCAGCGTAGTTGCGGGGGATGTAGAGACCCAGTACTTC
- TRBJ1-6 - TRBV27 CASSLDRSSYNSPLHF TGTGCCAGCAGTTTAGACAGGAGCTCCTATAATTCACCCCTCCACTTT
- TRBJ1-1 - TRBV18 CASSLQEGTEAFF TGTGCCAGCTCACTCCAAGAGGGTACTGAAGCTTTCTTT